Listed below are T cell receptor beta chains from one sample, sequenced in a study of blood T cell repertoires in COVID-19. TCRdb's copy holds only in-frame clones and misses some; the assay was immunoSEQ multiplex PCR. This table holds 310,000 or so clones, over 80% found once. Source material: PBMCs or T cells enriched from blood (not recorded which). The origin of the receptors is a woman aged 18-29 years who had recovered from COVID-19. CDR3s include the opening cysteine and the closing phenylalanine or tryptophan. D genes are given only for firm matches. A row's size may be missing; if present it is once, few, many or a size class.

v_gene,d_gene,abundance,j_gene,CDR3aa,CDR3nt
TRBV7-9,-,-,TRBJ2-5,CASSSAGFEETQYF,TGTGCCAGCAGCTCCGCAGGGTTTGAGGAGACCCAGTACTTC
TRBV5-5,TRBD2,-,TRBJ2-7,CASTGRGTQSYEQYF,TGTGCCAGCACCGGGAGGGGGACACAATCCTACGAGCAGTACTTC
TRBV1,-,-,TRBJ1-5,CTSTHISGHCCNQPQHF,TGCACCAGCACACACATTTCGGGACACTGCTGTAATCAGCCCCAGCATTTT
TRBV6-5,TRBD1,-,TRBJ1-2,CASSYDRGLNYGYTF,TGTGCCAGCAGTTACGACAGGGGGCTGAACTATGGCTACACCTTC
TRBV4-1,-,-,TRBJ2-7,CASSHVQTYEQYF,TGCGCCAGCAGCCACGTCCAGACCTACGAGCAGTACTTC
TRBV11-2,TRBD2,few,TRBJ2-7,CASKSSGPYEQYF,TGTGCCAGCAAGTCTAGCGGCCCCTACGAGCAGTACTTC
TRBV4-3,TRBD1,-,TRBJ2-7,CASSQVGQENYEQYF,TGCGCCAGCAGCCAAGTGGGACAGGAAAACTACGAGCAGTACTTC
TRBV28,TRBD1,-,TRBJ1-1,CASRTTGTGTEAFF,TGTGCGAGCCGAACTACCGGGACAGGAACTGAAGCTTTCTTT
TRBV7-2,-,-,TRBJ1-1,CASSLVAGGGAEAFF,TGTGCCAGCAGCTTAGTCGCGGGTGGGGGGGCTGAAGCTTTCTTT
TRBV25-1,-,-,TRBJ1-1,CASPQGRSTEAFF,TGTGCCAGCCCTCAGGGTCGATCGACTGAAGCTTTCTTT
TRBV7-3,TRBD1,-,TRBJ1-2,CASKPGTGVLIHYGYTF,TGTGCCAGCAAACCCGGGACAGGGGTATTAATTCACTATGGCTACACCTTC
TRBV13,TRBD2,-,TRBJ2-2,CASSPGLAGGLSTGELFF,TGTGCCAGCAGCCCGGGACTAGCGGGAGGATTGAGTACCGGGGAGCTGTTTTTT
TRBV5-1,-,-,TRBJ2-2,CASSFGTPNTGELFF,TGCGCCAGCAGCTTCGGGACTCCAAACACCGGGGAGCTGTTTTTT
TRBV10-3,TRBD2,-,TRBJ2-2,CAISGAGGPGELFF,TGTGCCATCAGTGGAGCGGGGGGGCCCGGGGAGCTGTTTTTT
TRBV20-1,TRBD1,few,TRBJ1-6,CSASQGVESPLHF,TGCAGTGCTAGTCAGGGGGTAGAATCACCCCTCCACTTT
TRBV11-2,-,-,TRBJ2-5,CASSFVGDYQETQYF,TGTGCCAGCAGCTTCGTTGGGGACTACCAAGAGACCCAGTACTTC
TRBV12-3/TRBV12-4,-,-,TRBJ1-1,CASSYTGREAAFF,TGTGCCAGCAGTTATACAGGTAGAGAAGCGGCTTTCTTT
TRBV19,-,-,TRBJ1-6,CASSQSPADSPLHF,TGTGCCAGTAGTCAAAGTCCTGCGGATTCACCCCTCCACTTT
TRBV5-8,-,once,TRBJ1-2,CASSIDSYGYTF,TGTGCCAGCAGCATCGACAGCTATGGCTACACCTTC
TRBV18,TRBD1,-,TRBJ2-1,CASSPAGQGYNEQFF,TGTGCCAGCTCACCAGCGGGACAGGGGTACAATGAGCAGTTCTTC
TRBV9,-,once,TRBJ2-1,CASGGGGASSYNEQFF,TGTGCCAGCGGCGGTGGCGGGGCCAGCTCCTACAATGAGCAGTTCTTC
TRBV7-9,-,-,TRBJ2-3,CASSLDGGRDTQYF,TGTGCCAGCAGCTTAGATGGGGGCCGAGATACGCAGTATTTT
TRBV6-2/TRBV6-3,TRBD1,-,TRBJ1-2,CASSYSDRGTRYTF,TGTGCCAGCAGTTACAGCGACAGGGGAACCCGCTACACCTTC
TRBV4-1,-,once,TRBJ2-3,CASSQDIRTDTQYF,TGCGCCAGCAGCCAAGATATTCGGACAGATACGCAGTATTTT
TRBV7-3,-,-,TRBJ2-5,CASSSEPRETQYF,TGTGCCAGCAGCTCTGAGCCGAGGGAGACCCAGTACTTC
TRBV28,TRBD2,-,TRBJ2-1,CASSSDGTSGSIRGYNEQFF,TGTGCCAGCAGTTCGGATGGGACTAGCGGGAGTATAAGGGGTTACAATGAGCAGTTCTTC
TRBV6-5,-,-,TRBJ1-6,CASSYSGGHNNSPLHF,TGTGCCAGCAGTTACTCGGGGGGGCACAATAATTCACCCCTCCACTTT
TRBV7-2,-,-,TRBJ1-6,CASSPLVGGSGSPLHF,TGTGCCAGCAGCCCCCTTGTGGGAGGTTCGGGTTCACCCCTCCACTTT
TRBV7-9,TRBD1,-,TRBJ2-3,CASSLEGPAGGETQYF,TGTGCCAGCAGCTTAGAGGGGCCGGCAGGGGGCGAGACGCAGTATTTT
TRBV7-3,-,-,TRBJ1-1,CASSSGSGESEAFF,TGTGCCAGCAGCTCCGGATCGGGGGAAAGTGAAGCTTTCTTT
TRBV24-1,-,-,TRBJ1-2,CATSDSTRGGYTF,TGTGCCACCAGTGATTCAACGAGAGGAGGCTACACCTTC
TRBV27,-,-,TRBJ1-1,CASSPRDGGNTEAFF,TGTGCCAGCAGTCCCCGTGACGGGGGAAACACTGAAGCTTTCTTT
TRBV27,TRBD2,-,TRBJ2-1,CASSFFTGTSNEQFF,TGTGCCAGCAGTTTCTTCACCGGGACTAGCAATGAGCAGTTCTTC
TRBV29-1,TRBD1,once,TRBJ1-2,CSVDAGTANYGYTF,TGCAGCGTTGACGCGGGGACAGCGAACTATGGCTACACCTTC
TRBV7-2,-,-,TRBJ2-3,CASSLVSAGLSTDTQYF,TGTGCCAGCAGCTTAGTATCTGCGGGCTTAAGCACAGATACGCAGTATTTT
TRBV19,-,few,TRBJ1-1,CASSMSLNTEAFF,TGTGCCAGTAGTATGAGTTTGAACACTGAAGCTTTCTTT
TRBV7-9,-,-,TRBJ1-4,CASSSISGSTNEKLFF,TGTGCCAGCAGCTCCATATCAGGATCAACTAATGAAAAACTGTTTTTT
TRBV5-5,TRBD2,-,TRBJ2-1,CASSLGLAGRYNEQFF,TGTGCCAGCAGCTTGGGGCTAGCGGGTCGCTACAATGAGCAGTTCTTC
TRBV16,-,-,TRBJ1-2,CASSQSHSYGYTF,TGTGCCAGCAGCCAATCCCACAGCTATGGCTACACCTTC
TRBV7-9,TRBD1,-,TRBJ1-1,CASSLRDRENTEAFF,TGTGCCAGCAGCTTACGGGACAGGGAGAACACTGAAGCTTTCTTT
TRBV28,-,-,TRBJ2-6,CASSIQGIANVLTF,TGTGCCAGCAGCATACAGGGTATAGCCAACGTCCTGACTTTC
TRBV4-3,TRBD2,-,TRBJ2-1,CASSQEWRGDYNEQFF,TGCGCCAGCAGCCAAGAGTGGCGGGGGGATTACAATGAGCAGTTCTTC
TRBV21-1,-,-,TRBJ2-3,CASSKAYRGPGSWDTDTQYF,TGTGCCAGCAGCAAAGCGTACAGGGGACCCGGGAGTTGGGACACAGATACGCAGTATTTT
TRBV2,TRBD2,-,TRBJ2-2,CASSAVSGGTGELFF,TGTGCCAGCAGTGCGGTTAGCGGGGGAACCGGGGAGCTGTTTTTT
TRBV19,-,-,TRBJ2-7,CASSRGTEFYEQYF,TGTGCCAGTAGTAGGGGGACTGAATTCTACGAGCAGTACTTC
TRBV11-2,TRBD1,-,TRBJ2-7,CASRTSYRGSYEQYF,TGTGCCAGCAGGACTTCATACAGGGGCTCCTACGAGCAGTACTTC
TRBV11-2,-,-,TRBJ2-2,CASSPGRDTGELFF,TGTGCCAGCAGCCCAGGTAGAGACACCGGGGAGCTGTTTTTT
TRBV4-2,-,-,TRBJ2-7,CASSQDLSQGWYEQYF,TGTGCCAGCAGCCAAGATCTCTCGCAGGGATGGTACGAGCAGTACTTC
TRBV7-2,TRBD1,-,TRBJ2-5,CASSSGQSETQYF,TGTGCCAGCAGCTCGGGACAGAGCGAGACCCAGTACTTC
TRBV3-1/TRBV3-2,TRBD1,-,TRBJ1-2,CASSQVQTGGFGYTF,TGTGCCAGCAGCCAAGTTCAAACAGGGGGCTTTGGCTACACCTTC
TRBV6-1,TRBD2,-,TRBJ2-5,CASSENLGGTPKETQYF,TGTGCCAGCAGTGAAAATTTGGGGGGGACTCCAAAAGAGACCCAGTACTTC
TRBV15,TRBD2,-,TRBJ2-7,CATSRDYTSGSNEQYF,TGTGCCACCAGCAGAGACTATACTAGCGGGAGTAACGAGCAGTACTTC